These T cell receptor beta chains were read from a single sample in a study of T cells in Graves' hyperthyroidism and ophthalmopathy. TCRdb re-analysed the multiplex PCR reads in MiXCR, keeping a single row per CDR3 protein. Of nearly 600,000 distinct CDR3 sequences in the sample, approximately 15% are singletons; the top ten hold less than 9%. Sequencing was performed on blood. The receptor set was obtained from a woman in her late teens or twenties with Graves' ophthalmopathy. CDR3s leave out the opening cysteine and the closing phenylalanine or tryptophan. The order of the fields is V gene, J gene, CDR3 protein.

TRBV12-5,TRBJ2-1,ASGTSASNNEQF
TRBV19,TRBJ1-1,ASSIQLGEVKAF
TRBV11-3,TRBJ1-3,ASSPPDGVTSAY
TRBV9,-,ASSPLSGRENEQY
TRBV5-8,TRBJ1-5,ASSLGPLSNQPQH
TRBV9,TRBJ2-1,ASSASVGSYNEQF
TRBV12-3/TRBV12-4,TRBJ2-2,ASSQREGYTGELF
TRBV19,TRBJ2-1,ASSIGVLEHNEQF
TRBV6-1,TRBJ1-2,ASRTGLAGYT
TRBV11-1,TRBJ2-1,ASSFLGGSGSQF
TRBV12-3/TRBV12-4,TRBJ2-3,ASSSGERQY
TRBV19,TRBJ2-2,ASSMGLGAGELF
TRBV6-2/TRBV6-3,TRBJ2-7,ASSYWGRAGEQY
TRBV6-2/TRBV6-3,TRBJ1-1,ASSRTRGGNTEAF
TRBV7-3,TRBJ2-3,ASSLDGNTDTQY
TRBV7-9,TRBJ2-7,ASSPRTGLDEQY
TRBV7-8,TRBJ2-1,ASARTSAYNEQF
TRBV30,TRBJ2-1,ATRTSGRDEQF
TRBV28,TRBJ2-1,ASSFSRSYNEQF
TRBV7-9,TRBJ1-2,ASSATGGWDGYT
TRBV18,TRBJ2-7,ASSLAGEGSYEQY
TRBV7-9,TRBJ2-5,ASSLGPGRGETQY
TRBV7-2,TRBJ1-2,ASSLYIFDGYT
TRBV5-1,TRBJ1-1,ASSLGGSDEAF
TRBV29-1,TRBJ2-3,SVAGGSTDTQY
TRBV20-1,TRBJ2-2,SARNPGLATGELF
TRBV28,TRBJ2-5,ASSLLGYEETQY
TRBV4-2,TRBJ2-1,ASSQDQRQGYNEQF
TRBV15,TRBJ2-7,ATSRDTVGGAALYEQY
TRBV19,TRBJ1-5,ASETGNSGYQPQH
TRBV5-1,TRBJ2-7,ASSSTSPLRDHEQY
TRBV2,TRBJ2-1,ASSDGLAGGEQF
TRBV12-3/TRBV12-4,TRBJ1-1,ASSRLREAF
TRBV5-1,TRBJ2-1,ASTKNGAFSSYNEQF
TRBV7-3,TRBJ2-3,ASSLTGSAGTDTQY
TRBV7-2,TRBJ2-3,ASAPGLAGTDTQY
TRBV3-1,TRBJ1-3,ASSQELPSDTIY
TRBV24-1,TRBJ1-6,ATSDATGGDSPPH
TRBV9,TRBJ2-5,ASSTGTAKGETQY
TRBV7-8,TRBJ2-4,ASSLDAPLAKNIQY
TRBV2,TRBJ1-5,ASSGQGAPAQH
TRBV3-1,TRBJ2-2,ASSQGHRGNSGELF
TRBV7-9,TRBJ2-5,ASSSKGKEGHQETQY
TRBV20-1,TRBJ1-2,SARAPGMGGYGYT
TRBV7-2,TRBJ2-7,ASSLAGLAGVYEQY
TRBV7-8,TRBJ2-5,ASSLAGGGGQETQY
TRBV4-3,TRBJ2-7,ASSRGIPGHEQY
TRBV19,TRBJ1-5,ASKAGASNQPQH
TRBV7-3,TRBJ2-1,ASSLSGTGFWNEQF
TRBV18,TRBJ2-1,ASSPTSTANEQF
TRBV14,TRBJ1-2,ASSQTTGTGGRFISRYT
TRBV20-1,TRBJ2-3,SARDWSSADTQY
TRBV2,TRBJ2-7,ASSGGALIYEQY
TRBV7-9,TRBJ1-1,ASSPQTGLQGMNTEAF